This TCR beta chain was identified during a study of T cell repertoires in cytomegalovirus infection. MiXCR, applied by TCRdb to the reads, yields one record per CDR3 protein. The sample lists some 700,000 distinct CDR3 sequences, approximately 34% occurring once. This CDR3 contains 15 residues. The V and J ends lost 2 bases and 3 bases, in that order; junction bases with no gene match: 4. Germline loops: CDR1 SGHAT, CDR2 FQNNGV. Sequencing input: PBMCs. The genes are TRBV11-2 and TRBJ2-7, with 10 bases matching TRBD2. This receptor was taken from a human donor in good health (CMV status not recorded). Some clones in this sample may be carry-over from other donors' samples. CDR3 sequence (DNA): TGTGCCAGCAGCTTACACAGCGGGAGGGACTACGAGCAGTACTTC. Its protein product is CASSLHSGRDYEQYF.